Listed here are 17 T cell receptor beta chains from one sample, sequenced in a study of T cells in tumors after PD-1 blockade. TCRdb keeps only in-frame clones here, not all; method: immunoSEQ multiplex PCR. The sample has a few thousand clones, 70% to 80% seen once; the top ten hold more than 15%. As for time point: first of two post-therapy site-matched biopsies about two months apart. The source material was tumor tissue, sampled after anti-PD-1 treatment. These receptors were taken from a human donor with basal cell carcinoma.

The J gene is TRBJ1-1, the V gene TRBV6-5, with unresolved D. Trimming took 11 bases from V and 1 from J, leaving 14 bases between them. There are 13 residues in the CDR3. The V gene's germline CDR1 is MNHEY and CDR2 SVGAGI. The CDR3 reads CACYRAPNTEAFF. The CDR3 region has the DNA TGTGCCTGCTACCGGGCTCCGAACACTGAAGCTTTCTTT.

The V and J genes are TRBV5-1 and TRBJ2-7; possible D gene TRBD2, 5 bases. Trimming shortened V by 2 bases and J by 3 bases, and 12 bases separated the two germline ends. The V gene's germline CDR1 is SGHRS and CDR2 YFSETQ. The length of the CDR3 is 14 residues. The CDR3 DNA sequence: TGCGCCAGCAGCTTAGACACGGGGAACTACGAGCAGTACTTC. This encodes CASSLDTGNYEQYF.

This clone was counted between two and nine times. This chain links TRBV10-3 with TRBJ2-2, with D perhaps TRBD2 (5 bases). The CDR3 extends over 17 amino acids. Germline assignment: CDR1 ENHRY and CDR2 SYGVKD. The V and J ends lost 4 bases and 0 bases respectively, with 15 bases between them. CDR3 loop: CAISVGLAVANTGELFF. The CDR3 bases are TGTGCCATCAGTGTTGGGCTAGCCGTAGCGAACACCGGGGAGCTGTTTTTT.

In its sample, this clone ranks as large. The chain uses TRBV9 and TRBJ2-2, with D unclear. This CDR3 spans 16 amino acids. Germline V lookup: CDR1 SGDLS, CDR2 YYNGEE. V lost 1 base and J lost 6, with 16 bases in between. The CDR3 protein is CASSVIASFGAGELFF. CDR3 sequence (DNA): TGTGCCAGCAGCGTAATAGCCAGCTTTGGAGCCGGGGAGCTGTTTTTT.

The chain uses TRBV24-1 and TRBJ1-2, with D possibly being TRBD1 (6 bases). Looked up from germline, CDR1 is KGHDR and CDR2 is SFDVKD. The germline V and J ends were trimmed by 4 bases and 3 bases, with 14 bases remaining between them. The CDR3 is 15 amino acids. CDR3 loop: CATSDAGTPHYGYTF. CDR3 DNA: TGTGCCACCAGTGACGCCGGGACACCTCACTATGGCTACACCTTC.

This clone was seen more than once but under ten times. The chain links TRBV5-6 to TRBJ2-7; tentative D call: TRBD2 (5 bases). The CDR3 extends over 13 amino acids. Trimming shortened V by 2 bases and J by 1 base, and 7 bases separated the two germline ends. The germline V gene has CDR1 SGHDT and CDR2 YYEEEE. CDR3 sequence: CASSFGESYEQYF. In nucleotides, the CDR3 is TGTGCCAGCAGCTTTGGGGAGTCCTACGAGCAGTACTTC.

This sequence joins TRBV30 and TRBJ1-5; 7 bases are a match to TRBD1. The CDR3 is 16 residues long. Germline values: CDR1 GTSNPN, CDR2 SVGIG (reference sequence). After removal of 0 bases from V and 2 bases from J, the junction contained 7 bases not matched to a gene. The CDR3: CAWSVKGAGGNQPQHF. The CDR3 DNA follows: TGTGCCTGGAGTGTCAAGGGGGCGGGAGGCAATCAGCCCCAGCATTTT.

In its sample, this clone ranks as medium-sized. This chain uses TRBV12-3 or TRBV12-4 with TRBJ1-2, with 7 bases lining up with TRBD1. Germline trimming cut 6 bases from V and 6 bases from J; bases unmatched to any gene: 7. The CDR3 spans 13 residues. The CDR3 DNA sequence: TGTGCCAGCAGCCAAACAGGGGTTGATGGCTACACCTTC. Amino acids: CASSQTGVDGYTF.

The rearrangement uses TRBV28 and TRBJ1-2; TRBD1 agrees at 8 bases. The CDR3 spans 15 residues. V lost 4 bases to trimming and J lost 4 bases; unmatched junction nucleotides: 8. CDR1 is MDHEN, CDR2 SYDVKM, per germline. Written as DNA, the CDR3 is TGTGCCAGCAGTTCGATCAAAGGACAGGGCTATGGCTACACCTTC. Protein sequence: CASSSIKGQGYGYTF.

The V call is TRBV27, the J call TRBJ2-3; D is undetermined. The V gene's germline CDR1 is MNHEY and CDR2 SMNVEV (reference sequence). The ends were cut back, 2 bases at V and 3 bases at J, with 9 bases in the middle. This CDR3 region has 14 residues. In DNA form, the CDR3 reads TGTGCCAGCAGTTTAGGCAGGCCGACAGATACGCAGTATTTT. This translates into CASSLGRPTDTQYF.

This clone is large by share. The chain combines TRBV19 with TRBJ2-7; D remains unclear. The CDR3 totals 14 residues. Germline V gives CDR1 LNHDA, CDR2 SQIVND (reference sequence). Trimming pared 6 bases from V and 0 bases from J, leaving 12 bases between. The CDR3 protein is CASSYGGSSYEQYF. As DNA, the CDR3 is TGTGCCAGTAGCTATGGTGGCAGCTCCTACGAGCAGTACTTC. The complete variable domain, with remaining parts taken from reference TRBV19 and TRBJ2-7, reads DGGITQSPKYLFRKEGQNVTLSCEQNLNHDAMYWYRQDPGQGLRLIYYSQIVNDFQKGDIAEGYSVSREKKESFPLTVTSAQKNPTAFYLCASSYGGSSYEQYFGPGTRLTVT.

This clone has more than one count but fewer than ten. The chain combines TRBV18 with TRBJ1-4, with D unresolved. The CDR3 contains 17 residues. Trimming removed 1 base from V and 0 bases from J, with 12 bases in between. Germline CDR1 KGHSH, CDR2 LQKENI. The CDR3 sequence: CASSPRPLRATNEKLFF. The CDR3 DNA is TGTGCCAGCTCACCACGGCCTCTCCGTGCAACTAATGAAAAACTGTTTTTT.

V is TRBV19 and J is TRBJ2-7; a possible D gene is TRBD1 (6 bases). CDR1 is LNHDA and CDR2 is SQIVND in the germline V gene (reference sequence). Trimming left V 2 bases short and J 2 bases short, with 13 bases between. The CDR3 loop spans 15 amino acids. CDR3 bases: TGTGCCAGTAGTATAACCGGGCAGGGGCCCTACGAGCAGTACTTC. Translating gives CASSITGQGPYEQYF.

The CDR3 spells CASSDRDHDTQYF. The CDR3 DNA reads as TGTGCCAGCAGTGATCGGGATCATGATACGCAGTATTTT. The chain has TRBV6-4 and TRBJ2-3, with D possibly matching TRBD2 (5 bases). This CDR3 has 13 residues. The V gene's germline CDR1 is MRHNA and CDR2 SNTAGT. Trimming shortened V by 3 bases and J by 6 bases, and 10 bases separated the two germline ends.

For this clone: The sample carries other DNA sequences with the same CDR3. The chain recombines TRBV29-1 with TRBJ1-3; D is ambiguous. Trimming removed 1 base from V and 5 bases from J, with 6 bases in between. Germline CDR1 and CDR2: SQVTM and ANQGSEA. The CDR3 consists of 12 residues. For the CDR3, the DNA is TGCAGCGTTGAAGGAGGGCGAAACACCATATATTTT. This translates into CSVEGGRNTIYF.

The CDR3 DNA reads TGCGCCAGCAGCTTGGGTTTGTATGGCAGGGACAATAATTCACCCCTCCACTTT. It is translated as CASSLGLYGRDNNSPLHF. The chain carries TRBV5-1 and TRBJ1-6, with D possibly being TRBD1 (6 bases). The CDR3 sequence is 18 residues long. Germline-derived CDR1 and CDR2 are SGHRS and YFSETQ. Trimming took off 0 bases at V and 5 bases at J, with 18 bases between the two ends.

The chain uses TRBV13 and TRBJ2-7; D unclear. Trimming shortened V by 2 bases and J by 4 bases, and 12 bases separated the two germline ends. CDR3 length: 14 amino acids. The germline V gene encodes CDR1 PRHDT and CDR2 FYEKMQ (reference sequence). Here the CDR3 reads CASSLRSFGYEQYF. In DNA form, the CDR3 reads TGTGCCAGCAGCTTACGCTCTTTCGGTTACGAGCAGTACTTC.